This TCR beta chain was recorded in a study of T cells in Graves' hyperthyroidism and ophthalmopathy. Any patient presenting with uncontrolled infection, other autoimmune disease, pregnancy or lactation was left out. Clinical symptoms, serum thyroxine and TRAb, thyroid ultrasound and orbital computed tomography together formed the diagnostic basis. V shed 4 bases and J shed 9 bases, with 19 bases lying between them. This CDR3 is built from 15 residues. The germline CDR1 and CDR2 sequences are LGHNA and YNFKEQ. Authors of the study amplified TCR beta CDR3 regions from RNA transcripts. With the HTBI primer set, the TCR CDR3 went through a first round of RT-PCR. TCRdb re-called the multiplex PCR reads through MiXCR, storing one row per CDR3 protein. Of 500,000 to 650,000 distinct CDR3 sequences listed, around 13% are singletons.

This receptor was taken from a woman in her forties or fifties with Graves' ophthalmopathy. Sequences were obtained from blood. The rearrangement uses TRBV4-2 and TRBJ2-1, with D tentatively TRBD1 or TRBD2 (5 bases each). CDR3 in amino acids: CASSPREGSRGEQFF. The CDR3 nucleotides read TGTGCCAGCAGCCCTCGAGAGGGGAGCCGGGGTGAGCAGTTCTTC.